The 30 T cell receptor beta chains presented below share a single source sample, sequenced in a study of shared clonotypes between healthy human individuals. The method was immunoSEQ multiplex PCR; TCRdb's version includes in-frame clones alone and lacks a portion of them. The data hold hundreds of thousands of clones, with less than 98% observed a single time. Sequencing was carried out using naive CD4+ T cells sorted from blood. Subset indicated: CD45RA+ positively selected. The source is a woman in her 30s in good health.

V is TRBV28 and J is TRBJ1-4; D may be TRBD1 (5 bases). Germline V gene sequence: CDR1 MDHEN, CDR2 SYDVKM. The V gene lost 7 bases and the J gene lost 1 base, with 13 bases spanning the gap. The CDR3 totals 15 residues. CDR3 residues: CASTPPGGTNEKLFF. The DNA of the CDR3 is TGTGCCAGCACTCCACCGGGGGGAACTAATGAAAAACTGTTTTTT.

This chain joins TRBV28 and TRBJ2-3; tentatively, D is TRBD1 (6 bases). The germline V gene encodes CDR1 MDHEN and CDR2 SYDVKM. The V end lost 6 bases, the J end lost 7 bases, and 29 bases lay between the germline ends. This CDR3 has 18 amino acids. The CDR3 DNA reads as TGTGCCAGCAGCGACCGAGGGTGGGACAACCCCTGGGTGCATACGCAGTATTTT. This encodes CASSDRGWDNPWVHTQYF.

The V gene is TRBV18, the J gene TRBJ1-5; TRBD1 is a possible D gene (6 bases). CDR1 and CDR2 from the germline V gene are KGHSH and LQKENI. Deletions cut 3 bases from V and 3 bases from J, with 12 bases between. The CDR3 is 15 amino acids. CDR3 sequence: CASSPDRSVNQPQHF. CDR3 DNA sequence: TGTGCCAGCTCACCCGACAGGTCCGTCAATCAGCCCCAGCATTTT.

The CDR3 nucleotides read TGTGCCAGCAGTTTGCCTGGGGCCAACGTCCTGACTTTC. Its translation is CASSLPGANVLTF. The V gene is TRBV28, the J gene TRBJ2-6; D remains unclear. The CDR3 runs 13 residues. V was shortened by 3 bases and J by 2 bases, with 2 bases between the two germline ends. Germline assignment: CDR1 MDHEN and CDR2 SYDVKM.

This rearrangement joins TRBV18 to TRBJ1-5; possibly TRBD1 for D (5 bases). V shed 4 bases and J shed 5 bases, with 9 bases lying between them. Looked up from germline, CDR1 is KGHSH and CDR2 is LQKENI. There are 13 residues in the CDR3. The DNA of the CDR3 is TGTGCCAGCTCACTGACGGGGGATCAGCCCCAGCATTTT. Its protein is CASSLTGDQPQHF.

CDR3 sequence reads: CASKRSGGPDTDTQYF. The CDR3 bases are TGTGCCAGTAAAAGGTCGGGAGGGCCGGACACAGATACGCAGTATTTT. The chain has TRBV7-6 and TRBJ2-3; TRBD2 agrees at 8 bases. This CDR3 region has 16 residues. Germline V gene lookup returns CDR1 SGHVS and CDR2 FNYEAQ. V gave up 9 bases and J gave up 2 bases; unmatched junction bases: 13. The full variable domain, with the rest looked up from reference TRBV7-6 and TRBJ2-3, is GAGVSQSPRYKVTKRGQDVALRCDPISGHVSLYWYRQALGQGPEFLTYFNYEAQQDKSGLPNDRFSAERPEGSISTLTIQRTEQRDSAMYRCASKRSGGPDTDTQYFGPGTRLTVL.

The chain carries TRBV18 and TRBJ2-2; possibly TRBD2 for D (5 bases). The CDR3 has 14 amino acids. Germline CDR1 KGHSH, CDR2 LQKENI. V gave up 2 bases and J gave up 5 bases, with 9 bases separating them. The CDR3 region is CASSPDYVTGELFF. For the CDR3, the DNA is TGTGCCAGCTCACCAGACTATGTTACCGGGGAGCTGTTTTTT.

The chain uses TRBV9 and TRBJ2-3, with TRBD2 matching over 8 bases. The V and J ends lost 2 bases and 4 bases, in that order; junction bases with no gene match: 3. CDR1 and CDR2 (germline): SGDLS, YYNGEE. The CDR3 is made up of 14 amino acids. CDR3 in DNA: TGTGCCAGCAGCGTGGGTAGCGGGGCAGATACGCAGTATTTT. Translating it yields CASSVGSGADTQYF.

The V and J genes are TRBV28 and TRBJ2-7, with TRBD1 matching 11 bases. From germline, CDR1 is MDHEN and CDR2 SYDVKM. The CDR3 covers 16 residues. V was pared by 2 bases and J by 4 bases, with 7 bases of the junction left unmatched. CDR3 in amino acids: CASSLNPGQGEYEQYF. DNA of the CDR3: TGTGCCAGCAGTTTAAACCCGGGACAGGGGGAGTACGAGCAGTACTTC.

The chain links TRBV7-8 to TRBJ2-1; 7 nucleotides match TRBD1. Germline loops: CDR1 SGHVS, CDR2 FQNEAQ. The CDR3 is 20 residues long. Unmatched junction bases numbered 22, after V lost 0 bases and J lost 8 bases. The CDR3 region is CASSLARQGLAPTSGDEQFF. Here the CDR3 DNA reads TGTGCCAGCAGCTTAGCGAGACAGGGTCTTGCCCCCACGTCCGGGGATGAGCAGTTCTTC.

This chain links TRBV5-1 with TRBJ2-1; D remains ambiguous. Trimming stripped 4 bases from V and 6 bases from J, with 14 bases between. The germline CDR1 and CDR2 sequences are SGHRS and YFSETQ. The CDR3 has 14 residues. The CDR3 loop is CASSPTTDGNEQFF. CDR3 sequence (DNA): TGCGCCAGCAGCCCTACTACGGACGGCAATGAGCAGTTCTTC.

Concerning this clone itself: The identical CDR3 is also encoded by other nucleotide sequences in the sample. The chain uses TRBV6-5 and TRBJ1-2; D call uncertain. CDR1 is MNHEY, CDR2 SVGAGI, per germline. Trimming cost V 0 bases and J 5 bases, with 4 bases left between them. This CDR3 is 12 amino acids long. For the CDR3, the DNA is TGTGCCAGCAGTTACTCGGGGTATGGCTACACCTTC. Its protein product is CASSYSGYGYTF.

The rearrangement uses TRBV7-2 and TRBJ2-1; D gene unclear. Trimming cost V 5 bases and J 7 bases, with 6 bases left between them. Germline V gene lookup returns CDR1 SGHTA and CDR2 FQGNSA. The CDR3 runs to 11 residues. The CDR3, as DNA: TGTGCCAGCAGCCCCCAGAATGAGCAGTTCTTC. It codes for CASSPQNEQFF.

The chain employs TRBV28 and TRBJ2-2, with 8 bases aligning to TRBD2. CDR3 size: 15 residues. The germline gives CDR1 MDHEN, CDR2 SYDVKM. J was trimmed by 2 bases and V by 9 bases; bases with no gene match: 8. This CDR3 reads CASIRTSGNTGELFF. In nucleotides, the CDR3 is TGTGCCAGTATCCGAACTAGCGGAAACACCGGGGAGCTGTTTTTT.

This chain connects TRBV11-2 to TRBJ2-3, with D unclear. Germline CDR1 reads SGHAT; CDR2 reads FQNNGV. The CDR3 runs to 17 residues. The V gene lost 4 bases and the J gene lost 2 bases, with 19 bases spanning the gap. The CDR3 nucleotides are TGTGCCAGCAGCTCCGTGAGGCGCACTTACCCCACAGATACGCAGTATTTT. As protein: CASSSVRRTYPTDTQYF.

The gene calls are TRBV2 and TRBJ2-7; 11 bases agree with TRBD2. The CDR3 has 14 residues. The junction had 5 bases not matched to a gene; V was cut back by 8 bases and J by 2 bases. From germline, CDR1 is SNHLY and CDR2 FYNNEI. The CDR3, as DNA: TGTGCCAGCGCGGGACTAGCGGACGCCTACGAGCAGTACTTC. The encoded protein is CASAGLADAYEQYF.

The gene calls are TRBV5-1 and TRBJ2-7; TRBD2 might be the D (6 bases). V shed 4 bases and J shed 6 bases, with 17 bases lying between them. In germline, CDR1 is SGHRS, CDR2 YFSETQ. CDR3 length equals 14 residues. This CDR3 reads CASSTLAEAREQYF. The CDR3 DNA sequence: TGCGCCAGCAGCACACTAGCTGAGGCACGCGAGCAGTACTTC.

The V and J genes are TRBV19 and TRBJ2-1, with D hard to call. Per germline, CDR1 LNHDA and CDR2 SQIVND (reference sequence). The CDR3 totals 15 residues. Trimming cost V 5 bases and J 0 bases, with 11 bases left between them. CDR3 region: CASSQKMSSYNEQFF. Here the CDR3 DNA reads TGTGCCAGTAGTCAAAAAATGAGCTCCTACAATGAGCAGTTCTTC.

The chain recombines TRBV11-1 with TRBJ2-2, with 8 bases fitting TRBD1. Looked up from germline, CDR1 is SGHAT and CDR2 is FQDESV (reference sequence). V shed 2 bases and J 6 bases; nucleotides not matched to a gene: 5. There are 15 residues in the CDR3. This chain's CDR3 is CASSLYRGAPGELFF. The DNA for the CDR3 is TGTGCCAGCAGCTTATACAGGGGGGCGCCCGGGGAGCTGTTTTTT.

Concerning this clone itself: This CDR3 is also generated by other DNA sequences in the sample. J is TRBJ2-1 and V is TRBV18; 9 bases are a match to TRBD2. The CDR3 runs 17 residues. The V and J ends lost 0 bases and 4 bases, in that order; junction bases with no gene match: 7. Germline V gene lookup returns CDR1 KGHSH and CDR2 LQKENI. The CDR3 DNA sequence: TGTGCCAGCTCACCACCGGGTCTAGCGGGAAGTTACAATGAGCAGTTCTTC. Translated: CASSPPGLAGSYNEQFF.

This clone has only one observation. The chain uses TRBV9 and TRBJ2-5; 10 positions agree with TRBD2. Germline V lookup: CDR1 SGDLS, CDR2 YYNGEE. Trimming removed 0 bases from V and 3 bases from J; junction bases left unmatched: 5. The CDR3 has 16 residues. CDR3 DNA: TGTGCCAGCAGCGTAGCTACGAGCGGGAGGGAAGAGACCCAGTACTTC. Its translation is CASSVATSGREETQYF.

For this clone: Other DNA sequences of this sample code for an identical CDR3. The V gene is TRBV10-3, the J gene TRBJ2-2; 8 positions agree with TRBD2. The ends lost 8 bases at V and 2 bases at J; junction bases unmatched: 4. Germline CDR1 and CDR2: ENHRY and SYGVKD. The CDR3 is 14 residues long. Written as DNA, the CDR3 is TGTGCCATCGGTAGCGGGGTAAACACCGGGGAGCTGTTTTTT. It specifies CAIGSGVNTGELFF.

The CDR3 bases are TGTGCCAGCAGCCCCGGGGGGGCACCCTACGAGCAGTACTTC. Amino acid sequence: CASSPGGAPYEQYF. V gene TRBV11-3 combines with J gene TRBJ2-7; 8 nucleotides agree with TRBD2. CDR3 length: 14 amino acids. In germline, CDR1 is SGHNT, CDR2 YENEEA. V shed 5 bases and J 2 bases; nucleotides not matched to a gene: 5. Supplemented by reference TRBV11-3 and TRBJ2-7, the full variable domain reads EAGVVQSPRYKIIEKKQPVAFWCNPISGHNTLYWYLQNLGQGPELLIRYENEEAVDDSQLPKDRFSAERLKGVDSTLKIQPAELGDSAVYLCASSPGGAPYEQYFGPGTRLTVT.

The chain recombines TRBV29-1 with TRBJ1-1; perhaps TRBD1 as D (6 bases). Germline CDR1 and CDR2: SQVTM and ANQGSEA. This CDR3 has 12 amino acids. V was pared by 4 bases and J by 5 bases, with 11 bases between. Written as DNA, the CDR3 is TGCAGCGTTGTACAGGGCGGGACTGAAGCTTTCTTT. The encoded protein is CSVVQGGTEAFF.

About this clone itself: Additional DNA sequences in this sample encode the identical CDR3. V is TRBV6-5 and J is TRBJ1-3; a weak D match, TRBD1 (5 bases). V lost 5 bases to trimming and J lost 2 bases, with 10 bases between them. CDR1 and CDR2 from the germline V gene are MNHEY and SVGAGI. This CDR3 spans 14 amino acids. In DNA, the CDR3 is TGTGCCAGCAGTCGGCAGGGAGCTGGAAACACCATATATTTT. It specifies CASSRQGAGNTIYF.

The chain has TRBV2 and TRBJ2-1; 7 nucleotides agree with TRBD2. V shed 8 bases, J shed 5 bases, and the junction held 12 bases outside the gene matches. Per the germline V gene, CDR1 is SNHLY and CDR2 is FYNNEI. The CDR3 contains 15 residues. CDR3: CASLLRRESNNEQFF. The CDR3 coding sequence is TGTGCCAGCTTGTTACGGCGGGAGTCCAACAATGAGCAGTTCTTC.

The rearrangement joins TRBV30 to TRBJ2-1; TRBD2 agrees at 11 bases. The CDR3 is 16 residues long. J was trimmed by 9 bases and V by 0 bases; bases with no gene match: 10. The germline CDR1 and CDR2 sequences are GTSNPN and SVGIG (reference sequence). CDR3 DNA sequence: TGTGCCTGGAGTGTACTGGGACTAGCGGAACCCGGTGAGCAGTTCTTC. This codes for CAWSVLGLAEPGEQFF.

The gene calls are TRBV28 and TRBJ1-2; D remains ambiguous. CDR3 length: 12 amino acids. V lost 5 bases and J lost 2, with 6 bases in between. CDR1 is MDHEN and CDR2 is SYDVKM in the germline V gene. The CDR3 DNA is TGTGCCAGCAGTCCGAACAACTATGGCTACACCTTC. This gives the protein CASSPNNYGYTF.

The rearrangement uses TRBV19 and TRBJ1-5; D is unresolved. Germline V gives CDR1 LNHDA, CDR2 SQIVND (reference sequence). V dropped 1 base and J dropped 6 bases, with 19 bases sitting between them. The CDR3 is 17 amino acids. CDR3 sequence: CASSIVPATDSSQPQHF. DNA of the CDR3: TGTGCCAGTAGTATAGTTCCCGCCACCGACTCAAGTCAGCCCCAGCATTTT.

The V gene is TRBV2, the J gene TRBJ2-1, with 9 bases lining up with TRBD2. CDR1 SNHLY and CDR2 FYNNEI come from the germline V gene. The CDR3 is 14 amino acids. The V gene end was trimmed by 6 bases and the J gene end by 9 bases; junction bases not matched to a gene: 9. The CDR3 loop is CASRTSGSFGEQFF. The CDR3 bases are TGTGCCAGCAGGACTAGCGGTTCATTTGGTGAGCAGTTCTTC.